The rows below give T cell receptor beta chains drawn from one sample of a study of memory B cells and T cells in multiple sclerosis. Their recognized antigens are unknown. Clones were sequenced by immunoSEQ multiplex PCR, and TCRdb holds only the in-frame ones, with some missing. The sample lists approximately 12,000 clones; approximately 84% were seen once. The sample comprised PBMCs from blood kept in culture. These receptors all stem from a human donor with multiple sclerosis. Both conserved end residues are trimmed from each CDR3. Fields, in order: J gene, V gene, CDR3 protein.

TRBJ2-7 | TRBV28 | ASSWNRGQSSYEQY
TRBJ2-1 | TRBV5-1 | ASGRLDSSYNEQF
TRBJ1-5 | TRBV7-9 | ASAVGENQPQH
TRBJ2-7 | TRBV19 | ASSTGQGGEQY
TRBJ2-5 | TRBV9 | ASSVGQGSDQY
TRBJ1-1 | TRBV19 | ASSNRGSYDTEAF
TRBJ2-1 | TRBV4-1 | ASSLSGRSSYNEQF
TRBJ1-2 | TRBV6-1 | ASRRLGDGYGYT
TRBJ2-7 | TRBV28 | ASRSQAGSYEQY
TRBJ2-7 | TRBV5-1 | ASSLEGQGSSYEQY
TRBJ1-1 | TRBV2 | ASLRSGTEAF
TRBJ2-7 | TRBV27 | ASSFVGGPSSYEQY
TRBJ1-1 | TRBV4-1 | ASSQGSQMNTEAF